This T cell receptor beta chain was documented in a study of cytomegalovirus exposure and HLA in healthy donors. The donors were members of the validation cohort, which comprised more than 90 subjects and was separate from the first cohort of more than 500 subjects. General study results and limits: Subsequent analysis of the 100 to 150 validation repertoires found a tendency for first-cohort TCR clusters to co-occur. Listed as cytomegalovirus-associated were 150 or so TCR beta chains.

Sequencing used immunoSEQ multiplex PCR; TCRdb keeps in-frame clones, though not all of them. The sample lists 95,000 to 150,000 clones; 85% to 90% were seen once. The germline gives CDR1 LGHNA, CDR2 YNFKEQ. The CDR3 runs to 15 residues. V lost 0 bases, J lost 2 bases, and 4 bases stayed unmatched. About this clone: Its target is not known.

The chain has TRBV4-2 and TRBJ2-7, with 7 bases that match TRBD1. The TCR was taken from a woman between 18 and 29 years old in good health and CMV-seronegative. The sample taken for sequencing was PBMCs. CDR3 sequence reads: CASSQEYQGAYEQYF. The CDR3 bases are TGTGCCAGCAGCCAAGAGTATCAGGGGGCCTACGAGCAGTACTTC.